This T cell receptor (beta chain) is from a study of shared T cell receptors in the human thymus. After removal of 3 bases from V and 3 bases from J, the junction contained 13 bases not matched to a gene. The CDR3 consists of 17 residues. Germline assignment: CDR1 SGHRS and CDR2 YFSETQ. Assay used: immunoSEQ multiplex PCR; TCRdb lists only in-frame clones, some missing. The table includes hundreds of thousands of clones, around three quarters detected once. These data also formed part of another study, on human thymus T cells. That work contributes: Having corrective surgery for congenital heart defects, healthy Finnish infants were the ones who donated. Thymus was obtained from resections taken during corrective heart surgery.

The rearrangement uses TRBV5-1 and TRBJ2-7, with 9 bases matching TRBD1. Sequencing was carried out using thymocytes. The source is a boy younger than two with a congenital heart defect. CDR3 DNA sequence: TGCGCCAGCAGCTCGTGGAGGGTGGACAGGGGAGGCTACGAGCAGTACTTC. This encodes CASSSWRVDRGGYEQYF.